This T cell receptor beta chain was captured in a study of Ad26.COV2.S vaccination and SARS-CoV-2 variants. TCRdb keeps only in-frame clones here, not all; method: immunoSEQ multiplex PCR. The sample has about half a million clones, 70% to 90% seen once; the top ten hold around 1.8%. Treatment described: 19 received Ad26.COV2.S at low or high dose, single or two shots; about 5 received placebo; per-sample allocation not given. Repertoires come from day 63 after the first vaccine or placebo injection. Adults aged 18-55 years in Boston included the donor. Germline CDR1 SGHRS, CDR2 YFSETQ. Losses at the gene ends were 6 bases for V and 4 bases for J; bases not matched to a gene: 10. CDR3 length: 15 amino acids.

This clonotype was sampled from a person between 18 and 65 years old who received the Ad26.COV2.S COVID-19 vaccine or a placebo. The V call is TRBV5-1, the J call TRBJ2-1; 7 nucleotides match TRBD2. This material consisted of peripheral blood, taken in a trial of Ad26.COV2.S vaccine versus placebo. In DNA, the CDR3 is TGCGCCAGCACCCCAGCCGGGACTACTTACAATGAGCAGTTCTTC. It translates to CASTPAGTTYNEQFF.